This passage covers 10 T cell receptor beta chains from one sample sequenced in a study of T cell repertoires in cytomegalovirus infection. Each CDR3 protein gets one entry after TCRdb re-called the reads with MiXCR. The profile shows 250,000 to 300,000 distinct CDR3 sequences, about a quarter of them singletons. The specimen sequenced was PBMCs. These receptors all stem from a human donor in good health (CMV status not recorded). Some clones in this sample may be carry-over from other donors' samples.

This clonotype was counted at least ten times. The V gene is TRBV7-2, the J gene TRBJ2-1; D is uncertain. With 4 bases removed from V and 10 bases from J, the gap between germline ends came to 14 bases. The CDR3 is made up of 13 amino acids. Germline loops: CDR1 SGHTA, CDR2 FQGNSA. The CDR3 DNA reads as TGTGCCAGCAGCTCTAGACCCTATAAGGAGCAGTTCTTC. As protein: CASSSRPYKEQFF.

This clonotype has just one count. The chain combines TRBV14 with TRBJ2-7; possible D gene TRBD1, 8 bases. The CDR3 sequence is 14 residues long. Deletions cut 0 bases from V and 6 bases from J, with 12 bases between. Looked up from germline, CDR1 is SGHDN and CDR2 is FVKESK. The CDR3 DNA sequence: TGTGCCAGCAGCCAAGATTACAGGGGGGGCGAGCAGTACTTC. Translated: CASSQDYRGGEQYF. The full variable domain, its missing parts supplied by reference TRBV14 and TRBJ2-7, is EAGVTQFPSHSVIEKGQTVTLRCDPISGHDNLYWYRRVMGKEIKFLLHFVKESKQDESGMPNNRFLAERTGGTYSTLKVQPAELEDSGVYFCASSQDYRGGEQYFGPGTRLTVT.

This chain connects TRBV18 to TRBJ2-5; a weak D match, TRBD2 (5 bases). Between the trimmed V and J ends, which lost 0 bases and 5 bases, there was a span of 13 bases. The CDR3 sequence is 15 residues long. Germline V gene sequence: CDR1 KGHSH, CDR2 LQKENI. The CDR3 region has the DNA TGTGCCAGCTCACCACCGGGATCCACGGGGGAGACCCAGTACTTC. This gives the protein CASSPPGSTGETQYF.

The chain recombines TRBV7-2 with TRBJ2-1, with 10 bases identical to TRBD2. V lost 0 bases and J lost 4; bases outside the gene matches: 6. CDR1 and CDR2 from the germline V gene are SGHTA and FQGNSA. This CDR3 has 17 residues. CDR3 protein: CASSLARTSGPYNEQFF. CDR3 sequence (DNA): TGTGCCAGCAGCTTAGCCCGGACTAGCGGACCATACAATGAGCAGTTCTTC.

This clonotype was detected only a few times. This chain connects TRBV9 to TRBJ2-1, with D perhaps matching TRBD1 (5 bases). The ends were cut back, 5 bases at V and 2 bases at J, with 11 bases in the middle. In germline, CDR1 is SGDLS, CDR2 YYNGEE. The CDR3 is made up of 14 amino acids. The CDR3 nucleotides read TGTGCCAGCAGTCAGGGCGCCCCCTACAATGAGCAGTTCTTC. Its translation: CASSQGAPYNEQFF.

This clonotype was observed a few times. V and J are TRBV29-1 and TRBJ2-1; a possible D gene is TRBD2 (6 bases). Germline V gene sequence: CDR1 SQVTM, CDR2 ANQGSEA. Trimming shortened V by 4 bases and J by 9 bases, and 16 bases separated the two germline ends. The CDR3 has 13 amino acids. CDR3 sequence: CSVGDSPEGEQFF. The CDR3 DNA is TGCAGCGTTGGAGACTCACCGGAGGGTGAGCAGTTCTTC.

This clonotype was observed a handful of times. This chain uses TRBV29-1 with TRBJ2-7, with 13 positions matching TRBD2. Losses at the gene ends were 7 bases for V and 6 bases for J; bases not matched to a gene: 9. The CDR3 runs to 14 residues. Germline V gene sequence: CDR1 SQVTM, CDR2 ANQGSEA. The CDR3 DNA sequence: TGCAGCGCAAAACTAGCGGGAGGGCCGTCCGAGCAGTACTTC. Translating gives CSAKLAGGPSEQYF.

Only one count was recorded for this clonotype. V usage is TRBV24-1 and J usage is TRBJ2-5; a possible D gene is TRBD1 (5 bases). The CDR3 has 13 residues. In germline, CDR1 is KGHDR, CDR2 SFDVKD. V dropped 6 bases and J dropped 2 bases, with 9 bases sitting between them. This chain's CDR3 is CATSQGSQETQYF. As DNA, the CDR3 is TGTGCCACCAGTCAGGGATCGCAAGAGACCCAGTACTTC.

This chain uses TRBV27 with TRBJ2-3; D gene uncertain. Germline V gene data show CDR1 as MNHEY and CDR2 as SMNVEV (reference sequence). Trimming pared 3 bases from V and 3 bases from J, leaving 10 bases between. The CDR3 loop spans 14 amino acids. CDR3 residues: CASSFSYPTDTQYF. In nucleotides, the CDR3 is TGTGCCAGCAGTTTCTCTTATCCAACAGATACGCAGTATTTT.

This clonotype was counted between two and nine times. The rearrangement joins TRBV7-3 to TRBJ2-1; D call uncertain. The CDR3 length is 13 residues. Germline V gives CDR1 SGHTA, CDR2 FQGTGA. Trimming took 4 bases from V and 4 from J, leaving 8 bases between them. The CDR3: CASSSDLYNEQFF. The CDR3 DNA reads TGTGCCAGCAGCTCGGACCTTTACAATGAGCAGTTCTTC.